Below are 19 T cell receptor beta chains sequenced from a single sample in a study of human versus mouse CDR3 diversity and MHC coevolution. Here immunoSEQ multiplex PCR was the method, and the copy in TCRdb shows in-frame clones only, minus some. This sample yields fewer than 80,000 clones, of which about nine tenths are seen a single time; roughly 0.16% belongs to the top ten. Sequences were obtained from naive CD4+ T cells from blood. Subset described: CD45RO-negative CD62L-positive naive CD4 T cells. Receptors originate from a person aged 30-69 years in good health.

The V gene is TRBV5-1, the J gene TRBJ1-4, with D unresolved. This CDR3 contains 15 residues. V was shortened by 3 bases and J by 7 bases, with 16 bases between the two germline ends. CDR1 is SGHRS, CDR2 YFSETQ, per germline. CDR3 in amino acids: CASSYTQTGGEKLFF. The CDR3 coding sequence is TGCGCCAGCAGCTACACACAGACGGGAGGTGAAAAACTGTTTTTT.

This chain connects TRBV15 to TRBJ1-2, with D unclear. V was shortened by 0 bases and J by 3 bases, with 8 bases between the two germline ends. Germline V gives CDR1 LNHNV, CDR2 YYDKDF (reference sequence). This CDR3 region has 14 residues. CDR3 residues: CATSREVGYYGYTF. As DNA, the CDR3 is TGTGCCACCAGCAGAGAAGTGGGCTACTATGGCTACACCTTC.

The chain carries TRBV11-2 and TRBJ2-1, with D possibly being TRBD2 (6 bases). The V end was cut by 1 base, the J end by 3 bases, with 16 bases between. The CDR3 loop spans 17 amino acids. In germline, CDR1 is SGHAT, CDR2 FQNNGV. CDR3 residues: CASSLGVRGRLYNEQFF. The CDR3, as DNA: TGTGCCAGCAGCTTAGGGGTCCGGGGGAGGCTCTACAATGAGCAGTTCTTC.

CDR3: CASSFGATNEKLFF. In DNA, the CDR3 is TGCGCCAGCAGCTTCGGGGCAACTAATGAAAAACTGTTTTTT. V is TRBV5-1 and J is TRBJ1-4; the D is unclear. Germline assignment: CDR1 SGHRS and CDR2 YFSETQ. The CDR3 has 14 amino acids. Trimming cost V 2 bases and J 0 bases, with 5 bases left between them.

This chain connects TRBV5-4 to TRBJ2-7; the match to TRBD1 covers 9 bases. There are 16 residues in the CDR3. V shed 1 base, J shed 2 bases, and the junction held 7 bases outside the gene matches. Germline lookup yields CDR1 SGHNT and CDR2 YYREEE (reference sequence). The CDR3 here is CASSLSGQGRAYEQYF. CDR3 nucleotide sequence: TGTGCCAGCAGCTTGTCGGGACAGGGTCGGGCCTACGAGCAGTACTTC.

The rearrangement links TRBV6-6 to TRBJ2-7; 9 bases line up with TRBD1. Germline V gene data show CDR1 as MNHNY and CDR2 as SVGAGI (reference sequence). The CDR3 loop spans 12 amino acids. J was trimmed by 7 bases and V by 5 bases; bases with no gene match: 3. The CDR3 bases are TGTGCCAGCAGTGGGACAGGGCGGGAGCAGTACTTC. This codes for CASSGTGREQYF.

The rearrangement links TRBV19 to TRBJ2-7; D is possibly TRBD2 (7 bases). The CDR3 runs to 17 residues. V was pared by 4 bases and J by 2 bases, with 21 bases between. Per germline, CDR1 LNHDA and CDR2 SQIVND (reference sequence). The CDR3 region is CASSKAAGATRAYEQYF. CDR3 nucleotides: TGTGCCAGTAGTAAGGCCGCGGGGGCGACTAGAGCCTACGAGCAGTACTTC.

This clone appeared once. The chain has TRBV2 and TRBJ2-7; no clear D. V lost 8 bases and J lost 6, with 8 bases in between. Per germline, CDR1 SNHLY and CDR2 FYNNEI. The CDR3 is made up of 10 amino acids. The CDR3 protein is CASSPSEQYF. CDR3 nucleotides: TGTGCCAGCTCTCCTTCCGAGCAGTACTTC.

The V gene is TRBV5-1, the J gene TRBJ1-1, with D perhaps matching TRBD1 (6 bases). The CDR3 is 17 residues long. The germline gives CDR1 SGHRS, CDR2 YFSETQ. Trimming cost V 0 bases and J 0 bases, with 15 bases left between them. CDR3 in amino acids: CASSLGRGRDMNTEAFF. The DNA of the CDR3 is TGCGCCAGCAGCTTGGGAAGGGGGAGGGATATGAACACTGAAGCTTTCTTT.

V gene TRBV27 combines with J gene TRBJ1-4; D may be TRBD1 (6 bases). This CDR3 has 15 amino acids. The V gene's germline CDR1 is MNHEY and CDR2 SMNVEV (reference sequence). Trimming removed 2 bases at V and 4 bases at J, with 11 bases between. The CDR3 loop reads CASSLRGYLNEKLFF. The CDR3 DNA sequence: TGTGCCAGCAGTTTAAGGGGGTACCTTAATGAAAAACTGTTTTTT.

CDR3 sequence: CASSAEIRDISSAFF. CDR3 DNA sequence: TGTGCCAGCAGCGCCGAGATCCGGGACATATCTTCGGCTTTCTTT. The chain is built from TRBV9 and TRBJ1-1, with TRBD1 as a possible D gene (6 bases). This CDR3 contains 15 residues. The germline V gene has CDR1 SGDLS and CDR2 YYNGEE. V lost 3 bases and J lost 11, with 23 bases in between.

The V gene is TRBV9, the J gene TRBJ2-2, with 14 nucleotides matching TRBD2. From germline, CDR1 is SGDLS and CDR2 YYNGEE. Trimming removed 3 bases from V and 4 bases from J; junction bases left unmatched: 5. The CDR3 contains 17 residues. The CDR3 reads CASSARLAGGPTGELFF. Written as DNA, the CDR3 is TGTGCCAGCAGCGCCAGACTAGCGGGAGGGCCCACCGGGGAGCTGTTTTTT.

CDR3 residues: CASSEGQGALNTEAFF. CDR3 nucleotide sequence: TGTGCCAGCAGTGAAGGACAGGGGGCATTGAACACTGAAGCTTTCTTT. This chain joins TRBV2 and TRBJ1-1, with TRBD1 matching 10 bases. The CDR3 has 16 amino acids. The V gene's germline CDR1 is SNHLY and CDR2 FYNNEI. J gave up 0 bases and V 1 base, and 2 bases lay outside the gene matches.

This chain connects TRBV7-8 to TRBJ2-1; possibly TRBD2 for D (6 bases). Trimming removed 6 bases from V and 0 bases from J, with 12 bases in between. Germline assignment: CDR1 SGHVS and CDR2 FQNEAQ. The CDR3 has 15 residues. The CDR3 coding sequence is TGTGCCAGCAGGCGCCGGGACTCCTCCTACAATGAGCAGTTCTTC. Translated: CASRRRDSSYNEQFF. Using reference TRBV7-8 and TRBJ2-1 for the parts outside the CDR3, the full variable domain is GAGVSQSPRYKVAKRGQDVALRCDPISGHVSLFWYQQALGQGPEFLTYFQNEAQLDKSGLPSDRFFAERPEGSVSTLKIQRTQQEDSAVYLCASRRRDSSYNEQFFGPGTRLTVL.

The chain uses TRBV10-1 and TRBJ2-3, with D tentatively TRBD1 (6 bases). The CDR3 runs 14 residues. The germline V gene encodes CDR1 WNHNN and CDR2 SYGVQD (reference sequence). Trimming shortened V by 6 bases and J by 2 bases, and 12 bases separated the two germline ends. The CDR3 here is CASRAGTPTDTQYF. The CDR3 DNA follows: TGCGCCAGCAGGGCCGGGACACCCACAGATACGCAGTATTTT.

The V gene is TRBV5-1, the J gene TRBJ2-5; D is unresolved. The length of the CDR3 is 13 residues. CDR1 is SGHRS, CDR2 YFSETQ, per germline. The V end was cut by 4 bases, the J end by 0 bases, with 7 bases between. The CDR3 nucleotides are TGCGCCAGCAGCCCCCAGTACCAAGAGACCCAGTACTTC. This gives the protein CASSPQYQETQYF.

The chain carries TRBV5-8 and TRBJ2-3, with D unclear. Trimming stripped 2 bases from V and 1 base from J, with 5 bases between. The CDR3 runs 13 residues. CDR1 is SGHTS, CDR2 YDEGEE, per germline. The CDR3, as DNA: TGTGCCAGCAGCTTTTCTGGCACAGATACGCAGTATTTT. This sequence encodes CASSFSGTDTQYF.

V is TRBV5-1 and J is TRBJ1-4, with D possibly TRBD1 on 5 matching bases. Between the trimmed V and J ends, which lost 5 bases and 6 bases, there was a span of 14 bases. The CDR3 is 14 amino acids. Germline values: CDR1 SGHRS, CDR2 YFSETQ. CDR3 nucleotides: TGCGCCAGCAGGGCGGCAGGGAAAGATGAAAAACTGTTTTTT. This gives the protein CASRAAGKDEKLFF. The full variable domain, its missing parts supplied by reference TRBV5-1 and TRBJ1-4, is KAGVTQTPRYLIKTRGQQVTLSCSPISGHRSVSWYQQTPGQGLQFLFEYFSETQRNKGNFPGRFSGRQFSNSRSEMNVSTLELGDSALYLCASRAAGKDEKLFFGSGTQLSVL.

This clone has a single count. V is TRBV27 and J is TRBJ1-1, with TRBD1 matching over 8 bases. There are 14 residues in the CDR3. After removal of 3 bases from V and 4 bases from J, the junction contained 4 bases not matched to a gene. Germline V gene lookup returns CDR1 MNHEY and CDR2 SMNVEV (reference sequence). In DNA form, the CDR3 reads TGTGCCAGCAGTTTCCAGGGGGCGCTCACTGAAGCTTTCTTT. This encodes CASSFQGALTEAFF.